These 25 T cell receptor beta chains were all obtained from the same sample, sequenced in a study of chemoradiotherapy in HPV16-positive cancers. TCRdb's table, derived via immunoSEQ multiplex PCR, lists solely in-frame clones and lacks some. The repertoire holds roughly 6,100 clones, with roughly 73% as singletons. The starting material was tumor tissue, obtained from a patient who underwent chemoradiotherapy. These receptors originate from a human donor with HPV-associated anogenital cancer.

This clone was found a few times. The chain couples TRBV23-1 to TRBJ1-1; D is ambiguous. Being an ORF, TRBV23-1 has a function that is uncertain. The CDR3 extends over 13 amino acids. Trimming left V 4 bases short and J 11 bases short, with 17 bases between. The CDR3 is CASSLRRGGWAFF. Written as DNA, the CDR3 is TGCGCCAGCAGTCTTCGCCGGGGTGGCTGGGCTTTCTTT.

The J gene is TRBJ2-2, the V gene TRBV7-9; D perhaps matches TRBD2 (6 bases). Germline V gives CDR1 SEHNR, CDR2 FQNEAQ (reference sequence). Between the trimmed V and J ends, which lost 1 base and 12 bases, there was a span of 18 bases. The CDR3 is 15 amino acids. This CDR3 reads CASSLVVGLRPQLFF. The CDR3 DNA sequence: TGTGCCAGCAGCTTAGTGGTGGGACTTCGACCCCAGCTGTTTTTT.

This chain uses TRBV11-3 with TRBJ2-2, with 7 bases identical to TRBD1. Germline values: CDR1 SGHNT, CDR2 YENEEA. V gave up 1 base and J gave up 4 bases; unmatched junction bases: 9. This CDR3 has 17 residues. The CDR3 protein is CASSLVKGASGTGELFF. Written as DNA, the CDR3 is TGTGCCAGCAGCTTAGTGAAGGGGGCGTCGGGCACCGGGGAGCTGTTTTTT.

The chain combines TRBV10-2 with TRBJ2-5; TRBD2 agrees at 14 bases. V shed 6 bases and J 2 bases; nucleotides not matched to a gene: 2. The CDR3 contains 15 residues. Germline CDR1 is WSHSY and CDR2 is SAAADI. This CDR3 is CASRGTSGRQETQYF. CDR3 in DNA: TGCGCCAGCAGAGGGACTAGCGGGAGACAAGAGACCCAGTACTTC.

This clone was seen only a few times. The genes are TRBV21-1 and TRBJ1-1; the D call of TRBD1 is as the table states it, not checked on the DNA. TRBV21-1 represents a pseudogene. The CDR3 consists of 16 residues. CDR3 DNA: TGTGCCAGCAGCAAAGGAGGGACAGGGGGAAACACTGAAGCTTTCTTT. It encodes CASSKGGTGGNTEAFF.

CDR3 nucleotide sequence: TGTGCCAGCAGTTATCCCAGCGGGCTGGACGGGGAGCTGTTTTTT. Protein: CASSYPSGLDGELFF. The chain has TRBV6-9 and TRBJ2-2, with a tentative D call TRBD2 (6 bases). Germline V gene sequence: CDR1 MNHGY, CDR2 SVAAGI. Trimming left V 2 bases short and J 7 bases short, with 14 bases between. CDR3 length: 15 amino acids.

By share of the sample, this clone is medium-sized. The J gene is TRBJ2-3, the V gene TRBV18; 9 bases agree with TRBD1. Per germline, CDR1 KGHSH and CDR2 LQKENI. The V segment lost 2 bases and the J segment 4 bases; nucleotides outside the gene matches: 10. The CDR3 loop spans 17 amino acids. The CDR3 DNA reads as TGTGCCAGCTCACCAACACGGGACAGGGTTGACGCAGATACGCAGTATTTT. Translation gives CASSPTRDRVDADTQYF.

The chain uses TRBV5-6 and TRBJ1-6; D is possibly TRBD1 (6 bases). V lost 0 bases and J 5 bases, leaving 9 bases between the germline ends. CDR3 size: 15 residues. The germline gives CDR1 SGHDT, CDR2 YYEEEE. CDR3 DNA: TGTGCCAGCAGCTTGGGGACAGTCCATAATTCACCCCTCCACTTT. Protein product: CASSLGTVHNSPLHF.

This clone was found a few times. The chain combines TRBV7-3 with TRBJ2-7, with 12 bases that match TRBD2. V was pared by 6 bases and J by 0 bases, with 3 bases of the junction left unmatched. The CDR3 has 15 residues. CDR1 is SGHTA and CDR2 is FQGTGA in the germline V gene. The CDR3 coding sequence is TGTGCCAGCAGTCCGACTAGCGGGAGCTCCTACGAGCAGTACTTC. It codes for CASSPTSGSSYEQYF.

This sequence joins TRBV4-2 and TRBJ2-1, with a possible D match to TRBD2 (6 bases). CDR1 is LGHNA, CDR2 YNFKEQ, per germline. V was shortened by 4 bases and J by 2 bases, with 18 bases between the two germline ends. CDR3 size: 17 residues. CDR3 coding DNA: TGTGCCAGCAGCCCTAACTTGGTTAGCGGAGCCTACAATGAGCAGTTCTTC. Translating it yields CASSPNLVSGAYNEQFF.

A word on this clone: Other DNA sequences in this sample translate to the same CDR3. The chain employs TRBV7-9 and TRBJ1-1; D is uncertain. Deletions cut 2 bases from V and 1 base from J, with 5 bases between. This CDR3 comprises 13 residues. CDR1 and CDR2 from the germline V gene are SEHNR and FQNEAQ (reference sequence). CDR3 in amino acids: CASSLSSNTEAFF. CDR3 bases: TGTGCCAGCAGCTTATCGTCGAACACTGAAGCTTTCTTT.

CDR3 region: CATKRTSGTVRREQFF. The CDR3 region has the DNA TGTGCCACAAAGCGGACTAGCGGGACGGTGAGGCGGGAGCAGTTCTTC. The V gene is TRBV27, the J gene TRBJ2-1, with 12 bases fitting TRBD2. The junction had 17 bases not matched to a gene; V was cut back by 10 bases and J by 10 bases. The CDR3 runs to 16 residues. Germline CDR1 is MNHEY and CDR2 is SMNVEV (reference sequence).

This clone was found a few times. The V and J genes are TRBV5-8 and TRBJ2-5; D may be TRBD2 (5 bases). Trimming pared 0 bases from V and 7 bases from J, leaving 19 bases between. The CDR3 is 16 residues long. CDR1 and CDR2 (germline): SGHTS, YDEGEE. CDR3 coding DNA: TGTGCCAGCAGCTTGGGATCGACTCTAGCAAAAGCGACCCAGTACTTC. Translating it yields CASSLGSTLAKATQYF.

J is TRBJ2-7 and V is TRBV11-2, with TRBD2 matching 10 bases. The V and J ends lost 2 bases and 4 bases, in that order; junction bases with no gene match: 2. Germline V CDR1 and CDR2: SGHAT, FQNNGV. The CDR3 runs to 14 residues. CDR3 DNA: TGTGCCAGCAGCTTAATGGGACTAGCGTACGAGCAGTACTTC. It codes for CASSLMGLAYEQYF.

This clone appeared a single time. The chain combines TRBV4-1 with TRBJ2-5; D not certain. Per the germline V gene, CDR1 is MGHRA and CDR2 is YSYEKL. The CDR3 runs to 15 residues. Trimming removed 1 base at V and 2 bases at J, with 11 bases between. The CDR3 sequence is CASSQVETQQETQYF. For the CDR3, the DNA is TGCGCCAGCAGCCAAGTTGAGACTCAGCAAGAGACCCAGTACTTC.

This chain uses TRBV18 with TRBJ1-2; D not resolved. Germline CDR1 is KGHSH and CDR2 is LQKENI. V was pared by 3 bases and J by 6 bases, with 8 bases between. The CDR3 totals 12 residues. For the CDR3, the DNA is TGTGCCAGCTCACCGAACGCGGATGGCTACACCTTC. Its protein product is CASSPNADGYTF.

The chain joins TRBV4-1 to TRBJ2-5; TRBD2 aligns across 9 bases. Germline CDR1 reads MGHRA; CDR2 reads YSYEKL. V gave up 0 bases and J gave up 3 bases; unmatched junction bases: 8. The CDR3 runs 17 residues. CDR3 loop: CASSQDNWAGGKETQYF. As DNA, the CDR3 is TGCGCCAGCAGCCAAGATAATTGGGCGGGAGGGAAAGAGACCCAGTACTTC.

The sample holds one count of this clone. The chain is built from TRBV6-5 and TRBJ2-6, with D hard to call. This CDR3 has 13 amino acids. Germline values: CDR1 MNHEY, CDR2 SVGAGI. Between the trimmed V and J ends, which lost 6 bases and 0 bases, there was a span of 3 bases. For the CDR3, the DNA is TGTGCCAGCAGGTTCTCTGGGGCCAACGTCCTGACTTTC. Protein sequence: CASRFSGANVLTF.

This clone turned up a few times. The chain employs TRBV11-3 and TRBJ2-7; possible D gene TRBD1, 7 bases. The CDR3 spans 16 residues. V was clipped by 0 bases and J by 2 bases, with 14 bases between them. CDR1 and CDR2 from the germline V gene are SGHNT and YENEEA. In DNA form, the CDR3 reads TGTGCCAGCAGCTTAGAAGGCGGGACAGCTACCTACGAGCAGTACTTC. It specifies CASSLEGGTATYEQYF.

By its share, this clone is medium-sized. J is TRBJ2-3 and V is TRBV9, with 13 positions matching TRBD2. V was pared by 1 base and J by 4 bases, with 6 bases of the junction left unmatched. CDR3 length: 17 residues. Germline CDR1 reads SGDLS; CDR2 reads YYNGEE. CDR3 nucleotide sequence: TGTGCCAGCAGCGTACGACGGACTAGCGGGAGCTCAGATACGCAGTATTTT. It encodes CASSVRRTSGSSDTQYF.

This clone was counted a single time. V and J are TRBV6-6 and TRBJ2-3, with no clear D. Germline loops: CDR1 MNHNY, CDR2 SVGAGI (reference sequence). V lost 0 bases and J lost 3, with 7 bases in between. The CDR3 has 14 amino acids. This chain's CDR3 is CASSYSPSTDTQYF. For the CDR3, the DNA is TGTGCCAGCAGTTACTCCCCAAGTACAGATACGCAGTATTTT.

V is TRBV6-6 and J is TRBJ1-4; 10 nucleotides match TRBD1. Germline CDR1 reads MNHNY; CDR2 reads SVGAGI (reference sequence). The CDR3 is 16 amino acids. The V and J ends lost 0 bases and 5 bases, in that order; junction bases with no gene match: 3. CDR3 residues: CASSYSKGQGNEKLFF. In nucleotides, the CDR3 is TGTGCCAGCAGTTACTCGAAGGGACAGGGGAATGAAAAACTGTTTTTT.

The rearrangement links TRBV7-3 to TRBJ2-1, with TRBD2 matching 16 bases. The length of the CDR3 is 19 residues. The germline gives CDR1 SGHTA, CDR2 FQGTGA. V lost 1 base to trimming and J lost 7 bases; unmatched junction nucleotides: 10. The CDR3 loop is CASSLIVSGTSGRGNEQFF. The CDR3 coding sequence is TGTGCCAGCAGCTTAATCGTCTCCGGGACTAGCGGGAGGGGTAATGAGCAGTTCTTC.

This clone was counted only a few times. The rearrangement uses TRBV2 and TRBJ1-5, with D tentatively TRBD1 (6 bases). V was pared by 6 bases and J by 0 bases, with 9 bases between. This CDR3 region has 14 residues. Per the germline V gene, CDR1 is SNHLY and CDR2 is FYNNEI. CDR3 nucleotides: TGTGCCAGCAGCTCAGGGGATAGCAATCAGCCCCAGCATTTT. Its protein product is CASSSGDSNQPQHF.

The chain recombines TRBV11-2 with TRBJ2-2, with 11 positions matching TRBD2. From germline, CDR1 is SGHAT and CDR2 FQNNGV. J lost 8 bases, V lost 5 bases, and 10 bases had no gene match. The CDR3 covers 16 residues. CDR3 DNA: TGTGCCAGCAGCCGGACTAGCGGGTTCCTCGGGGGGGAGCTGTTTTTT. Translating it yields CASSRTSGFLGGELFF.